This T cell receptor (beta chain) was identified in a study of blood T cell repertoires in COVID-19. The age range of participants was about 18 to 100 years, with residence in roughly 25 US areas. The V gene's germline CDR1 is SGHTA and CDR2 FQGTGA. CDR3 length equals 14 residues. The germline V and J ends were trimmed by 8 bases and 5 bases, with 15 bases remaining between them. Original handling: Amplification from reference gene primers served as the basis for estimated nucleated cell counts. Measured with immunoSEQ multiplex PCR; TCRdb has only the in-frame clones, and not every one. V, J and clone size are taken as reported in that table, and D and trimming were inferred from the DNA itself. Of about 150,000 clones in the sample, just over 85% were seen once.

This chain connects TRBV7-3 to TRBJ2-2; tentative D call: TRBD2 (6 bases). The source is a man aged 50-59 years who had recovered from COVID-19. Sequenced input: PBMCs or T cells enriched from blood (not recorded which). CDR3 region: CASRATRGTGELFF. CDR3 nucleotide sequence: TGTGCCAGCCGAGCTACACGGGGGACCGGGGAGCTGTTTTTT.